The rows below give T cell receptor beta chains drawn from one sample of a study of T cells in localized non-small cell lung cancer. TCRdb keeps only in-frame clones here, not all; method: immunoSEQ multiplex PCR. The table lists under 9,500 clones, about 92% of them singletons, with about 7.5% in the top ten. Source: peripheral blood, taken before any cancer treatment. The receptors shown here come from a woman aged 40-70 years with stage I squamous cell lung carcinoma. Both conserved end residues are part of each CDR3. Each record gives: J gene, clone size, D gene, V gene, CDR3 DNA, CDR3 protein. The D gene is left open where the match is weak. Rows give clone size only sometimes, using once, few, many, or a class for an expanded clone.

J gene: TRBJ1-6; clone size: -; D gene: TRBD1; V gene: TRBV27; CDR3 DNA: TGTGCCAGCAGTTTGAGCGACAGGGTTAATTCACCCCTCCACTTT; CDR3 protein: CASSLSDRVNSPLHF
J gene: TRBJ1-2; clone size: few; D gene: TRBD1; V gene: TRBV7-8; CDR3 DNA: TGTGCCAGCAGCCGACAGGGGGCCTATGGCTACACCTTC; CDR3 protein: CASSRQGAYGYTF
J gene: TRBJ2-5; clone size: -; D gene: -; V gene: TRBV9; CDR3 DNA: TGTGCCAGCAGCTCCTCTCACGGAGTTACCCAGTACTTC; CDR3 protein: CASSSSHGVTQYF
J gene: TRBJ1-2; clone size: once; D gene: -; V gene: TRBV20-1; CDR3 DNA: TGCAGTGCTGATGTGGGGCTTGGCTACACCTTC; CDR3 protein: CSADVGLGYTF
J gene: TRBJ2-5; clone size: -; D gene: TRBD1; V gene: TRBV5-1; CDR3 DNA: TGCGCCAGCAGCCAAAACACAGGGGAGACCAAGACCCAGTACTTC; CDR3 protein: CASSQNTGETKTQYF
J gene: TRBJ2-3; clone size: once; D gene: TRBD2; V gene: TRBV10-1; CDR3 DNA: TGCGCCAGCAGCCAAAAGCGGGGGGTCGGCACAGATACGCAGTATTTT; CDR3 protein: CASSQKRGVGTDTQYF
J gene: TRBJ2-5; clone size: -; D gene: TRBD1; V gene: TRBV11-3; CDR3 DNA: TGTGCCAGCAGCTGGACAGGGGAGACCCAGTACTTC; CDR3 protein: CASSWTGETQYF
J gene: TRBJ1-5; clone size: -; D gene: TRBD1; V gene: TRBV6-5; CDR3 DNA: TGTGCCAGCAGTTCTACGGGACAGGGGAGCAATCAGCCCCAGCATTTT; CDR3 protein: CASSSTGQGSNQPQHF
J gene: TRBJ2-2; clone size: -; D gene: TRBD1; V gene: TRBV29-1; CDR3 DNA: TGCAGCGCCGACAGGGGAACCGGGGAGCTGTTTTTT; CDR3 protein: CSADRGTGELFF
J gene: TRBJ2-3; clone size: -; D gene: -; V gene: TRBV19; CDR3 DNA: TGTGCCAGTAGTGTGGACGGAATTAGCACAGATACGCAGTATTTT; CDR3 protein: CASSVDGISTDTQYF
J gene: TRBJ1-5; clone size: -; D gene: TRBD1; V gene: TRBV5-5; CDR3 DNA: TGTGCCAGCAGTTACCGGGATGAGAGGGGGCCTCTGAGCAATCAGCCCCAGCATTTT; CDR3 protein: CASSYRDERGPLSNQPQHF
J gene: TRBJ2-2; clone size: few; D gene: TRBD1; V gene: TRBV7-3; CDR3 DNA: TGTGCCAGCAGCTTATACGGACAGGGGGCTACCGGGGAGCTGTTTTTT; CDR3 protein: CASSLYGQGATGELFF
J gene: TRBJ2-5; clone size: -; D gene: -; V gene: TRBV18; CDR3 DNA: TGTGCCAGCTCACTAGGGAACGAAGAGACCCAGTACTTC; CDR3 protein: CASSLGNEETQYF
J gene: TRBJ1-6; clone size: once; D gene: -; V gene: TRBV5-1; CDR3 DNA: TGCGCCAGCAGCTTGGATGATAATTCACCCCTCCACTTT; CDR3 protein: CASSLDDNSPLHF
J gene: TRBJ2-7; clone size: -; D gene: -; V gene: TRBV19; CDR3 DNA: TGTGCCAGTAGTCTGGGGAGTCGGTACGAGCAGTACTTC; CDR3 protein: CASSLGSRYEQYF
J gene: TRBJ2-1; clone size: -; D gene: TRBD1; V gene: TRBV9; CDR3 DNA: TGTGCCAGCAGCCGACCCGTACCGGGACAGGGGTACAATGAGCAGTTCTTC; CDR3 protein: CASSRPVPGQGYNEQFF
J gene: TRBJ1-1; clone size: -; D gene: -; V gene: TRBV6-1; CDR3 DNA: TGTGCCAGCAGTGGATGGGTGACGAACACTGAAGCTTTCTTT; CDR3 protein: CASSGWVTNTEAFF
J gene: TRBJ2-7; clone size: -; D gene: -; V gene: TRBV29-1; CDR3 DNA: TGCAGCGTTGAAGTGGGGTCCCACGAGCAGTACTTC; CDR3 protein: CSVEVGSHEQYF
J gene: TRBJ1-1; clone size: -; D gene: -; V gene: TRBV19; CDR3 DNA: TGTGCCAGTAAGATCTCAGGGGAATGGACTGAAGCTTTCTTT; CDR3 protein: CASKISGEWTEAFF
J gene: TRBJ2-7; clone size: -; D gene: -; V gene: TRBV7-2; CDR3 DNA: TGTGCCAGCAGCTTATTCCTTATCGAGCAGTACTTC; CDR3 protein: CASSLFLIEQYF
J gene: TRBJ1-3; clone size: few; D gene: TRBD1; V gene: TRBV20-1; CDR3 DNA: TGCAGTGCTGACAGGGAGAACACCATATATTTT; CDR3 protein: CSADRENTIYF
J gene: TRBJ2-1; clone size: -; D gene: -; V gene: TRBV4-2; CDR3 DNA: TGTGCCAGCAGCCACAACCCCTCAGGGAGCTCCTACAATGAGCAGTTCTTC; CDR3 protein: CASSHNPSGSSYNEQFF
J gene: TRBJ2-5; clone size: -; D gene: TRBD1; V gene: TRBV19; CDR3 DNA: TGTGCCAGTAGTATGGTGTCAGGGGGTAAGGAGACCCAGTACTTC; CDR3 protein: CASSMVSGGKETQYF
J gene: TRBJ2-2; clone size: -; D gene: -; V gene: TRBV10-1; CDR3 DNA: TGCGCCAGCAGTGATACACGGGTGGACACCGGGGAGCTGTTTTTT; CDR3 protein: CASSDTRVDTGELFF
J gene: TRBJ1-2; clone size: -; D gene: -; V gene: TRBV6-6; CDR3 DNA: TGTGCCAGCAGGCCGACAGGCGCGAATGGCTACACCTTC; CDR3 protein: CASRPTGANGYTF
J gene: TRBJ2-2; clone size: -; D gene: -; V gene: TRBV19; CDR3 DNA: TGTGCCAGTAGTGTCCGGGACCTGAACACCGGGGAGCTGTTTTTT; CDR3 protein: CASSVRDLNTGELFF
J gene: TRBJ2-7; clone size: -; D gene: TRBD2; V gene: TRBV30; CDR3 DNA: TGTGCCGGACTCCTCGGGGGGTTGGGCTACGAGCAGTACTTC; CDR3 protein: CAGLLGGLGYEQYF
J gene: TRBJ2-3; clone size: -; D gene: -; V gene: TRBV10-3; CDR3 DNA: TGTGCCATCAGTGTAGACCCTTCCACAGATACGCAGTATTTT; CDR3 protein: CAISVDPSTDTQYF
J gene: TRBJ2-5; clone size: once; D gene: TRBD2; V gene: TRBV9; CDR3 DNA: TGTGCCAGCAGCGGACCGACTAGCGGGGTGCAAGAGACCCAGTACTTC; CDR3 protein: CASSGPTSGVQETQYF
J gene: TRBJ1-1; clone size: -; D gene: -; V gene: TRBV6-1; CDR3 DNA: TGTGCCAGCAGTGAACAACAGTCAAGTCGTGAAGCTTTCTTT; CDR3 protein: CASSEQQSSREAFF
J gene: TRBJ2-5; clone size: -; D gene: -; V gene: TRBV27; CDR3 DNA: TGTGCCAGCAGTTCTAATTTAATCGTAGAGACCCAGTACTTC; CDR3 protein: CASSSNLIVETQYF
J gene: TRBJ2-1; clone size: -; D gene: -; V gene: TRBV5-1; CDR3 DNA: TGCGCCAGCAGCTTGGTTCCGCCAGGGAGCTCCTACAATGAGCAGTTCTTC; CDR3 protein: CASSLVPPGSSYNEQFF
J gene: TRBJ2-5; clone size: -; D gene: TRBD2; V gene: TRBV27; CDR3 DNA: TGTGCCAGCAGGCCGGGACTAGATGGGGAGACCCAGTACTTC; CDR3 protein: CASRPGLDGETQYF
J gene: TRBJ2-5; clone size: few; D gene: -; V gene: TRBV15; CDR3 DNA: TGTGCCACCAGCAGAGAACTCCAAGAGACCCAGTACTTC; CDR3 protein: CATSRELQETQYF
J gene: TRBJ1-1; clone size: -; D gene: -; V gene: TRBV5-1; CDR3 DNA: TGCGCCAGCAGCTTGGTAGACCGGAACACTGAAGCTTTCTTT; CDR3 protein: CASSLVDRNTEAFF
J gene: TRBJ1-2; clone size: -; D gene: TRBD1; V gene: TRBV7-2; CDR3 DNA: TGTGCCAGCAGCTTAGCTGGGACAGGGCCCAACTATGGCTACACCTTC; CDR3 protein: CASSLAGTGPNYGYTF
J gene: TRBJ1-4; clone size: -; D gene: -; V gene: TRBV19; CDR3 DNA: TGTGCCAGTAGTATACTGGCAGCTAATGAAAAACTGTTTTTT; CDR3 protein: CASSILAANEKLFF
J gene: TRBJ2-7; clone size: -; D gene: -; V gene: TRBV7-2; CDR3 DNA: TGTGCCAGCAGCCCACGGGAACTCAACTACGAGCAGTACTTC; CDR3 protein: CASSPRELNYEQYF
J gene: TRBJ2-5; clone size: -; D gene: TRBD2; V gene: TRBV30; CDR3 DNA: TGTGCCTGGAGTGCGACTAGCGGGGGAATGACCCAGTACTTC; CDR3 protein: CAWSATSGGMTQYF
J gene: TRBJ1-1; clone size: -; D gene: -; V gene: TRBV6-5; CDR3 DNA: TGTGCCAGCAGTTACTCGATGGGGAACACTGAAGCTTTCTTT; CDR3 protein: CASSYSMGNTEAFF
J gene: TRBJ1-2; clone size: -; D gene: -; V gene: TRBV6-1; CDR3 DNA: TGTGCCAGCAGTGCCGGGATTAACTATGGCTACACCTTC; CDR3 protein: CASSAGINYGYTF
J gene: TRBJ2-7; clone size: -; D gene: -; V gene: TRBV15; CDR3 DNA: TGTGCCACCAGCAGAGTTGGGGACAACTACGAGCAGTACTTC; CDR3 protein: CATSRVGDNYEQYF
J gene: TRBJ1-2; clone size: -; D gene: -; V gene: TRBV10-3; CDR3 DNA: TGTGCCATCAGTTCTGGGCAGATCACTATGAGCTACACCTTC; CDR3 protein: CAISSGQITMSYTF
J gene: TRBJ1-2; clone size: -; D gene: TRBD1; V gene: TRBV29-1; CDR3 DNA: TGCAGCGTTTCCGGGACAGGAGCTTCTAACTATGGCTACACCTTC; CDR3 protein: CSVSGTGASNYGYTF
J gene: TRBJ1-1; clone size: -; D gene: -; V gene: TRBV10-3; CDR3 DNA: TGTGCCATCAGTCCCCGGACAGAGACGAACACTGAAGCTTTCTTT; CDR3 protein: CAISPRTETNTEAFF
J gene: TRBJ2-7; clone size: -; D gene: -; V gene: TRBV7-2; CDR3 DNA: TGTGCCAGCAGCTTAGTCCCCAGGGCCCCCTACGGGCAGTACTTC; CDR3 protein: CASSLVPRAPYGQYF
J gene: TRBJ1-4; clone size: -; D gene: TRBD1; V gene: TRBV4-1; CDR3 DNA: TGCGCCAGCAGCCGAACAGGGGCGAGTCAGGGTGAAAAACTGTTTTTT; CDR3 protein: CASSRTGASQGEKLFF
J gene: TRBJ1-2; clone size: -; D gene: -; V gene: TRBV27; CDR3 DNA: TGTGCCAGCAGTTCCCCCACGAGGGGCTACGGCTACACCTTC; CDR3 protein: CASSSPTRGYGYTF
J gene: TRBJ1-4; clone size: -; D gene: -; V gene: TRBV29-1; CDR3 DNA: TGCAGCGTTGGGGTCGAAAAACTGTTTTTT; CDR3 protein: CSVGVEKLFF
J gene: TRBJ2-6; clone size: -; D gene: -; V gene: TRBV5-5; CDR3 DNA: TGTGCCAGCAGCTTAGCATCCACCCCATACTCTGGGGCCAACGTCCTGACTTTC; CDR3 protein: CASSLASTPYSGANVLTF
J gene: TRBJ1-4; clone size: -; D gene: -; V gene: TRBV5-4; CDR3 DNA: TGTGCCAGCAGCTTTGGGGGGTCAACTAATGAAAAACTGTTTTTT; CDR3 protein: CASSFGGSTNEKLFF
J gene: TRBJ2-7; clone size: -; D gene: -; V gene: TRBV19; CDR3 DNA: TGTGCCAGTAGTCAAGGGCAGTTCGAGCAGTACTTC; CDR3 protein: CASSQGQFEQYF
J gene: TRBJ2-2; clone size: -; D gene: -; V gene: TRBV11-3; CDR3 DNA: TGTGCCAGCAGCCCCCCCTCCGCGGGGAACACCGGGGAGCTGTTTTTT; CDR3 protein: CASSPPSAGNTGELFF
J gene: TRBJ2-3; clone size: -; D gene: -; V gene: TRBV7-9; CDR3 DNA: TGTGCCAGCAGCCCCGGACGGAGTGAGACAGATACGCAGTATTTT; CDR3 protein: CASSPGRSETDTQYF
J gene: TRBJ2-7; clone size: -; D gene: -; V gene: TRBV29-1; CDR3 DNA: TGCAGCGTCGCCCGGGACATATCATCCGAGCAGTACTTC; CDR3 protein: CSVARDISSEQYF
J gene: TRBJ1-2; clone size: -; D gene: -; V gene: TRBV15; CDR3 DNA: TGTGCCACCAGCAGAGCAGAGGGGGTCCCTCGTAGAGGCTACACCTTC; CDR3 protein: CATSRAEGVPRRGYTF
J gene: TRBJ1-1; clone size: -; D gene: TRBD1; V gene: TRBV11-2; CDR3 DNA: TGTGCCAGCAGCTTCGGGGACAGGGGGAACACTGAAGCTTTCTTT; CDR3 protein: CASSFGDRGNTEAFF